This TCR beta chain comes out of a study of tumor-infiltrating lymphocytes in primary liver carcinoma. Findings of the study overall: Tumor specimens were characterized by a significantly higher top-250-clone fraction than blood (p = 0.039).

The CDR3 has 15 amino acids. Germline V gene lookup returns CDR1 SGHRS and CDR2 YFSETQ. On this clonotype itself: The antigen remains unidentified. One junction end does not reproduce the germline sequence, and a read error may be involved.

With around 500 ng total RNA as template and a constant-region primer, TCR beta cDNA was made. The TCR beta library was amplified through three nested multiplex PCR rounds in a modified ARM-PCR procedure. Amplification in the first two PCR rounds was performed using TRBV1-TRBV30 forward primers and a C-beta reverse primer for around 11 cycles each. TCRdb independently ran MiXCR on the multiplex PCR reads; one entry per CDR3 protein. The profile shows more than 95,000 distinct CDR3 sequences, roughly 80% of them singletons. The source material, 20-30 mg of unsorted bulk tissue, was used to co-extract RNA and DNA. Every tumor sample analyzed contained over 85% viable tumor cells.

The rearrangement joins TRBV5-1 to TRBJ2-7, with D maybe TRBD2 (6 bases). The sequenced sample consisted of liver tumor tissue from sampling region 3. Subset denoted: tumor region T3, left-lateral pole. The receptor was isolated from a man between 40 and 49 years old with primary liver carcinoma and hepatitis B virus infection. CDR3 sequence (DNA): TGCGCCAGCAGCTCCGCCGGGACTGGATCCTACGAGCAGTACTTT. Encoded protein: CASSSAGTGSYEQYF.